The rows below give T cell receptor beta chains drawn from one sample of a study of blood T cell repertoires in COVID-19. Clones were read by immunoSEQ multiplex PCR, and TCRdb kept only the in-frame ones, dropping some. The table lists 250,000 or so clones, about 85% of them singletons. The sample consisted of PBMCs or T cells enriched from blood (not recorded which). The receptors here all came from a woman aged 45 to 65 who had been exposed to COVID-19. CDR3s include the opening cysteine and the closing phenylalanine or tryptophan. Fields, in order: J gene, clone size, D gene, V gene, CDR3 DNA, CDR3 protein. D genes are given only for firm matches. A row's size may be missing; if present it is once, few, many or a size class.

J gene: TRBJ2-3; clone size: NA; D gene: TRBD2; V gene: TRBV11-2; CDR3 DNA: TGTGCCAGCAGTTACGCGGCGGGAGGCACAGATACGCAGTATTTT; CDR3 protein: CASSYAAGGTDTQYF
J gene: TRBJ1-2; clone size: NA; D gene: TRBD1; V gene: TRBV19; CDR3 DNA: TGTGCCAGTAGTATCCGGGCAGGGGGTTTTGGTAACTATGGCTACACCTTC; CDR3 protein: CASSIRAGGFGNYGYTF
J gene: TRBJ1-2; clone size: NA; D gene: TRBD1; V gene: TRBV10-3; CDR3 DNA: TGTGCCATCAGTGAGCCATTGGGGACAGGGACCTATGGCTACACCTTC; CDR3 protein: CAISEPLGTGTYGYTF
J gene: TRBJ1-4; clone size: NA; D gene: NA; V gene: TRBV27; CDR3 DNA: TGTGCCAGCAGTTTTGGGGGGGTTAATGAAAAACTGTTTTTT; CDR3 protein: CASSFGGVNEKLFF
J gene: TRBJ2-7; clone size: NA; D gene: TRBD1; V gene: TRBV10-3; CDR3 DNA: TGTGCCACGACCCGGGACAGGGACTCCTACGAGCAGTACTTC; CDR3 protein: CATTRDRDSYEQYF
J gene: TRBJ2-1; clone size: NA; D gene: TRBD2; V gene: TRBV11-2; CDR3 DNA: TGTGCCAGCAGCTTAGAGGGTAGCGGGGTTGGCAATGAGCAGTTCTTC; CDR3 protein: CASSLEGSGVGNEQFF
J gene: TRBJ2-7; clone size: NA; D gene: TRBD2; V gene: TRBV6-5; CDR3 DNA: TGTGCCAGCAGTTACTCGAGGGCGGGGGGGACCGAGCAGTACTTC; CDR3 protein: CASSYSRAGGTEQYF
J gene: TRBJ2-7; clone size: NA; D gene: TRBD1; V gene: TRBV2; CDR3 DNA: TGTGCCAGCAGGGACAGGGGGCCCTACGAGCAGTACTTC; CDR3 protein: CASRDRGPYEQYF
J gene: TRBJ2-7; clone size: NA; D gene: NA; V gene: TRBV9; CDR3 DNA: TGTGCCAGCAGCGTAGCAGGGGTTGGCTACGAGCAGTACTTC; CDR3 protein: CASSVAGVGYEQYF
J gene: TRBJ1-2; clone size: NA; D gene: NA; V gene: TRBV2; CDR3 DNA: TGTGCCAGCAGCCCTACGGGAGGCCGAGGCTACACCTTC; CDR3 protein: CASSPTGGRGYTF
J gene: TRBJ2-1; clone size: NA; D gene: NA; V gene: TRBV3-1/TRBV3-2; CDR3 DNA: TGTGCCAGCAGCCAACCTCCTTACAATGAGCAGTTCTTC; CDR3 protein: CASSQPPYNEQFF
J gene: TRBJ2-1; clone size: NA; D gene: TRBD1; V gene: TRBV19; CDR3 DNA: TGTGCCAGTAGTGGGACAGAGTCCAATGAGCAGTTCTTC; CDR3 protein: CASSGTESNEQFF
J gene: TRBJ2-7; clone size: NA; D gene: NA; V gene: TRBV5-4; CDR3 DNA: TGTGCCAGCAGCCCTGGGCAGCTCTACGAGCAGTACTTC; CDR3 protein: CASSPGQLYEQYF
J gene: TRBJ2-1; clone size: NA; D gene: TRBD1; V gene: TRBV5-4; CDR3 DNA: TGTGCCAGCCTGGCAGGGGGCTCAAATGAGCAGTTCTTC; CDR3 protein: CASLAGGSNEQFF
J gene: TRBJ1-2; clone size: NA; D gene: NA; V gene: TRBV29-1; CDR3 DNA: TGCAGCGCCGGGAGGGCAACCCGAGGGGACTATGGCTACACCTTC; CDR3 protein: CSAGRATRGDYGYTF
J gene: TRBJ2-7; clone size: NA; D gene: TRBD1; V gene: TRBV5-1; CDR3 DNA: TGCGCCAGCAGCTTACCGGGACAGGGCCCCTACGAGCAGTACTTC; CDR3 protein: CASSLPGQGPYEQYF
J gene: TRBJ1-3; clone size: NA; D gene: NA; V gene: TRBV5-1; CDR3 DNA: TGCGCCAGCAGCCCGGGAGGGCAGCTCTCTGGAAACACCATATATTTT; CDR3 protein: CASSPGGQLSGNTIYF
J gene: TRBJ1-3; clone size: NA; D gene: NA; V gene: TRBV5-1; CDR3 DNA: TGCGCCAGCAGCTTGGATCGGGACACCATATATTTT; CDR3 protein: CASSLDRDTIYF
J gene: TRBJ2-3; clone size: once; D gene: TRBD2; V gene: TRBV6-5; CDR3 DNA: TGTGCCAGCAGTCCGGGACTAGCAAAAGATACGCAGTATTTT; CDR3 protein: CASSPGLAKDTQYF
J gene: TRBJ1-2; clone size: NA; D gene: NA; V gene: TRBV5-5; CDR3 DNA: TGTGCCAGCAGCTTGGCCCCGGGTCCGCAATATGGCTACACCTTC; CDR3 protein: CASSLAPGPQYGYTF
J gene: TRBJ2-3; clone size: NA; D gene: TRBD2; V gene: TRBV7-2; CDR3 DNA: TGTGCCAGCAGCTTAGCCGGGGGGAACACAGATACGCAGTATTTT; CDR3 protein: CASSLAGGNTDTQYF
J gene: TRBJ2-7; clone size: NA; D gene: TRBD2; V gene: TRBV7-9; CDR3 DNA: TGTGCCAGCACCCGAAGCGGGGGTGGCTACGAGCAGTACTTC; CDR3 protein: CASTRSGGGYEQYF
J gene: TRBJ1-2; clone size: NA; D gene: TRBD1; V gene: TRBV6-6; CDR3 DNA: TGTGCCAGCACCCCGGACAGGAACTATGGCTACACCTTC; CDR3 protein: CASTPDRNYGYTF
J gene: TRBJ2-1; clone size: NA; D gene: TRBD1; V gene: TRBV19; CDR3 DNA: TGTGCCAGTAGTATCGGGACAGGTGACTACAATGAGCAGTTCTTC; CDR3 protein: CASSIGTGDYNEQFF
J gene: TRBJ1-3; clone size: NA; D gene: NA; V gene: TRBV6-1; CDR3 DNA: TGTGCCAGCAGTGAAGCGCGAGGCTCTGGAAACACCATATATTTT; CDR3 protein: CASSEARGSGNTIYF
J gene: TRBJ1-1; clone size: NA; D gene: NA; V gene: TRBV6-5; CDR3 DNA: TGTGCCAGCATGTTACAGGGGAACACTGAAGCTTTCTTT; CDR3 protein: CASMLQGNTEAFF
J gene: TRBJ1-6; clone size: NA; D gene: NA; V gene: TRBV12-3/TRBV12-4; CDR3 DNA: TGTGCCAGCAGTTTAAGGGGCGGCCTCCACTTT; CDR3 protein: CASSLRGGLHF
J gene: TRBJ2-2; clone size: NA; D gene: NA; V gene: TRBV3-1/TRBV3-2; CDR3 DNA: TGTGCCAGCAGCCAAGTCGGGGGTACGAACACCGGGGAGCTGTTTTTT; CDR3 protein: CASSQVGGTNTGELFF
J gene: TRBJ2-5; clone size: once; D gene: NA; V gene: TRBV7-7; CDR3 DNA: TGTGCCAGCAGCTTGTCGGGGGAGTTGGAGACCCAGTACTTC; CDR3 protein: CASSLSGELETQYF
J gene: TRBJ2-7; clone size: NA; D gene: NA; V gene: TRBV7-2; CDR3 DNA: TGTGCCAGTCAGCTGGCCAAGGGAGCGGCCTACGAGCAGTACTTC; CDR3 protein: CASQLAKGAAYEQYF
J gene: TRBJ2-7; clone size: NA; D gene: TRBD1; V gene: TRBV18; CDR3 DNA: TGTGCCAGCTCACCGCTGGGACAGTCCTACGAGCAGTACTTC; CDR3 protein: CASSPLGQSYEQYF
J gene: TRBJ2-1; clone size: few; D gene: TRBD1; V gene: TRBV4-2; CDR3 DNA: TGTGCCAGCAGCCAAGGGACAGGCAATGAGCAGTTCTTC; CDR3 protein: CASSQGTGNEQFF
J gene: TRBJ1-1; clone size: NA; D gene: NA; V gene: TRBV6-5; CDR3 DNA: TGTGCCAGCAGCGACCCCCTGGGCATGAACACTGAAGCTTTCTTT; CDR3 protein: CASSDPLGMNTEAFF
J gene: TRBJ1-3; clone size: NA; D gene: NA; V gene: TRBV7-9; CDR3 DNA: TGTGCCAGCAGAGGGGTGTCGGGAAACACCATATATTTT; CDR3 protein: CASRGVSGNTIYF
J gene: TRBJ1-3; clone size: NA; D gene: TRBD1; V gene: TRBV19; CDR3 DNA: TGTGCCAGTAGCCGACCGGGACAGGCCCTCTCTGGAAACACCATATATTTT; CDR3 protein: CASSRPGQALSGNTIYF
J gene: TRBJ1-1; clone size: NA; D gene: NA; V gene: TRBV5-6; CDR3 DNA: TGTGCCAGCAGCCTGGGACGTAAGGGGTGGAGAGCTTTCTTT; CDR3 protein: CASSLGRKGWRAFF
J gene: TRBJ1-6; clone size: NA; D gene: TRBD1; V gene: TRBV28; CDR3 DNA: TGTGCCAGCAGTCCTTCGACAGGGGGCAGGGGTTCACCCCTCCACTTT; CDR3 protein: CASSPSTGGRGSPLHF
J gene: TRBJ1-5; clone size: NA; D gene: NA; V gene: TRBV2; CDR3 DNA: TGTGCCAGCGCACGGAGCAATCAGCCCCAGCATTTT; CDR3 protein: CASARSNQPQHF
J gene: TRBJ1-1; clone size: NA; D gene: NA; V gene: TRBV28; CDR3 DNA: TGTGCCAGCAGTCTAGGTAAGGAGAACACTGAAGCTTTCTTT; CDR3 protein: CASSLGKENTEAFF
J gene: TRBJ2-7; clone size: NA; D gene: TRBD1; V gene: TRBV19; CDR3 DNA: TGTGCCAGTAGTATCTGGGGACAGGGTTATGGCGAGCAGTACTTC; CDR3 protein: CASSIWGQGYGEQYF
J gene: TRBJ1-1; clone size: NA; D gene: TRBD1; V gene: TRBV7-9; CDR3 DNA: TGTGCCAGCAGCCCGGGACAGGCGGTAAACACTGAAGCTTTCTTT; CDR3 protein: CASSPGQAVNTEAFF
J gene: TRBJ1-2; clone size: NA; D gene: TRBD1; V gene: TRBV4-1; CDR3 DNA: TGCGCCAGCAGCCACCGACTAACAGGGGACTATGGCTACACCTTC; CDR3 protein: CASSHRLTGDYGYTF
J gene: TRBJ1-2; clone size: NA; D gene: NA; V gene: TRBV7-9; CDR3 DNA: TGTGCCAGCAGTCAGGCGGAAGCGGAGACTAACTATGGCTACACCTTC; CDR3 protein: CASSQAEAETNYGYTF
J gene: TRBJ2-7; clone size: NA; D gene: NA; V gene: TRBV6-1; CDR3 DNA: TGTGCCAGCAGTGAAGAAACGGGTTACGAGCAGTACTTC; CDR3 protein: CASSEETGYEQYF
J gene: TRBJ1-2; clone size: NA; D gene: NA; V gene: TRBV12-3/TRBV12-4; CDR3 DNA: TGTGCCAGCGGGCAGGGATACTATGGCTACACCTTC; CDR3 protein: CASGQGYYGYTF
J gene: TRBJ2-5; clone size: NA; D gene: NA; V gene: TRBV6-5; CDR3 DNA: TGTGCCAGCAGTTCCTGGGACTGGAAAGAGACCCAGTACTTC; CDR3 protein: CASSSWDWKETQYF
J gene: TRBJ1-5; clone size: NA; D gene: NA; V gene: TRBV15; CDR3 DNA: TGTGCCACCAGCAGTGCAGGGGACGGCAATCAGCCCCAGCATTTT; CDR3 protein: CATSSAGDGNQPQHF
J gene: TRBJ1-1; clone size: NA; D gene: NA; V gene: TRBV2; CDR3 DNA: TGTGCCAGCAGTGTTGACAGCTACACTGAAGCTTTCTTT; CDR3 protein: CASSVDSYTEAFF
J gene: TRBJ1-6; clone size: NA; D gene: NA; V gene: TRBV6-5; CDR3 DNA: TGTGCCAGCAATTCTCTACCGGGTAATTCACCCCTCCACTTT; CDR3 protein: CASNSLPGNSPLHF
J gene: TRBJ2-1; clone size: NA; D gene: NA; V gene: TRBV7-3; CDR3 DNA: TGTGCCAGCAGCTCCTCCCGCGCCTACCACCCCTCCTACAATGAGCAGTTCTTC; CDR3 protein: CASSSSRAYHPSYNEQFF
J gene: TRBJ1-5; clone size: NA; D gene: NA; V gene: TRBV2; CDR3 DNA: TGTGCCAGCAGTGCTTTTTATAGCAATCAGCCCCAGCATTTT; CDR3 protein: CASSAFYSNQPQHF
J gene: TRBJ1-5; clone size: NA; D gene: NA; V gene: TRBV9; CDR3 DNA: TGTGCCAGCAGCCGAGGGTTGGGCACAGGGCCTGATCAGCCCCAGCATTTT; CDR3 protein: CASSRGLGTGPDQPQHF
J gene: TRBJ2-2; clone size: few; D gene: TRBD2; V gene: TRBV3-1/TRBV3-2; CDR3 DNA: TGTGCCAGCAGCCTCTACGGGGGGGCCCACACCGGGGAGCTGTTTTTT; CDR3 protein: CASSLYGGAHTGELFF